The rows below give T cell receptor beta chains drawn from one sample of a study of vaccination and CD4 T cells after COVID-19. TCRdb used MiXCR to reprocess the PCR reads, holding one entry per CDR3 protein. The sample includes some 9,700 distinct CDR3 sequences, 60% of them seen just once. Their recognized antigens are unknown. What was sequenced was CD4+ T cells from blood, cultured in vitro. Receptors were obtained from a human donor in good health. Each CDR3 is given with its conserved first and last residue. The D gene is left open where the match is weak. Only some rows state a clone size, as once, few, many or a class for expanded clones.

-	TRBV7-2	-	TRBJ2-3	CASSLGRGGTDTQYF	TGTGCCAGCAGCTTGGGGCGCGGGGGCACAGATACGCAGTATTTT
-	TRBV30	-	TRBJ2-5	CAWSVPGPGSLETQYF	TGTGCCTGGAGTGTACCGGGACCGGGGTCGTTGGAGACCCAGTACTTC
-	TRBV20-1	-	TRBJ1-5	CSAREGKGRNQPQHF	TGCAGTGCTAGAGAGGGAAAGGGCCGCAATCAGCCCCAGCATTTT
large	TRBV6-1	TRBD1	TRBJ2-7	CASSLPGQIVPYEQYF	TGTGCCAGCAGTCTTCCGGGACAGATCGTCCCCTACGAGCAGTACTTC
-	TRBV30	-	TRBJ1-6	CAWTRSSYNSPLHF	TGTGCCTGGACGAGGAGCTCCTATAATTCACCCCTCCACTTT
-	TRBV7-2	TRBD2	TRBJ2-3	CASSYTSVSTDTQYF	TGTGCCAGCAGCTACACTAGCGTTAGCACAGATACGCAGTATTTT
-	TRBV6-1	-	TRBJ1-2	CASSKSVQGGGYTF	TGTGCCAGTTCAAAAAGTGTACAGGGAGGTGGCTACACCTTC
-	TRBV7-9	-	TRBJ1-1	CASSPPSLLAEAFF	TGTGCCAGCAGTCCCCCTTCCCTTCTGGCTGAAGCTTTCTTT
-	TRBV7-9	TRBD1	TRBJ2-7	CASSPKFRQGSDEQYF	TGTGCCAGCAGCCCAAAATTCCGACAGGGAAGCGACGAGCAGTACTTC
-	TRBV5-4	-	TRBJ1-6	CASSLQGSYNSPLHF	TGTGCCAGCAGCTTGCAGGGCTCCTATAATTCACCCCTCCACTTT
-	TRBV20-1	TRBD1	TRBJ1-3	CSASRGAGGLGNTIYF	TGCAGTGCTTCGAGAGGGGCAGGGGGCCTAGGGAACACCATATATTTT
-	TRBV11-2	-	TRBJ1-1	CASSLGTAEAFF	TGTGCCAGCAGCTTAGGTACAGCCGAAGCTTTCTTT
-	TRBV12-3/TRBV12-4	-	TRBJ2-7	CASSLGGYAYEQYF	TGTGCCAGCAGTTTAGGCGGGTATGCCTACGAGCAGTACTTC
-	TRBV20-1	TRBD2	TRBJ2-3	CSARDALAGSYF	TGCAGTGCTAGAGATGCGCTAGCGGGGTCGTATTTT
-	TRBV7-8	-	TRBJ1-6	CASSLYSTSPLHF	TGTGCCAGCAGCTTATACAGTACCTCACCCCTCCACTTT
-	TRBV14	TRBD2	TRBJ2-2	CASSPLAAASGELFF	TGTGCCAGCAGCCCACTAGCGGCGGCGAGCGGGGAGCTGTTTTTT
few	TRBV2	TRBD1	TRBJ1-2	CASSRRQGGYGYTF	TGTGCCAGCAGTCGCCGACAGGGTGGGTATGGCTACACCTTC
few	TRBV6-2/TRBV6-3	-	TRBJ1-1	CASTGRGGYTEAFF	TGTGCCAGCACCGGCAGGGGAGGGTACACTGAAGCTTTCTTT
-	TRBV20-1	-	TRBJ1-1	CSARDTGHEAFF	TGCAGTGCTAGAGATACGGGGCATGAAGCTTTCTTT
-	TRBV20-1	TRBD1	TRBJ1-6	CSADPGGSYNSPLHF	TGCAGTGCTGACCCAGGGGGTTCCTATAATTCACCCCTCCACTTT
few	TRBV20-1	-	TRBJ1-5	CSARGVGAMHQPQHF	TGCAGTGCTAGAGGGGTTGGGGCTATGCATCAGCCCCAGCATTTT
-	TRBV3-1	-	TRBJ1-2	CASSQVRANYGYTF	TGTGCCAGCAGCCAGGTCAGGGCAAACTATGGCTACACCTTC
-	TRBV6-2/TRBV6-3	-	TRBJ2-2	CASSYWKNTGELFF	TGTGCCAGCAGTTACTGGAAGAACACCGGGGAGCTGTTTTTT
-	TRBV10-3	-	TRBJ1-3	CAIKTSGGNTIYF	TGTGCCATCAAGACCTCAGGTGGAAACACCATATATTTT